Listed below are T cell receptor beta chains from one sample, sequenced in a study of T cell responses to AZD1222 COVID-19 vaccine. Profiled with immunoSEQ multiplex PCR; TCRdb holds only in-frame clones, not every one. Of about 130,000 clones in the sample, more than 75% were seen once. Here the sequenced sample was peripheral blood, taken on day 0 of AZD1222 vaccination. These TCRs come from an adult in good health. Both conserved end residues are part of each CDR3. Each record gives: J gene, V gene, clone size, D gene, CDR3 protein, CDR3 DNA. A D gene is named only where the DNA matches it firmly. Only part of the rows carry a size: once, few, many, or a class if the clone is expanded.

TRBJ2-7 | TRBV4-1 | - | TRBD1 | CASSRVQGNEPYEQYF | TGCGCCAGCAGCCGGGTACAGGGGAATGAACCCTACGAGCAGTACTTC
TRBJ1-1 | TRBV5-1 | once | TRBD1 | CASSLGQGRRNTEAFF | TGCGCCAGCAGCTTGGGACAGGGGAGGCGGAACACTGAAGCTTTCTTT
TRBJ2-2 | TRBV9 | - | TRBD1 | CASSATGQSNTGELFF | TGTGCCAGCAGCGCGACGGGACAGTCGAACACCGGGGAGCTGTTTTTT
TRBJ1-5 | TRBV6-5 | once | - | CAILLLTGSNQPQHF | TGTGCCATCTTGCTTTTGACAGGATCCAATCAGCCCCAGCATTTT
TRBJ1-6 | TRBV7-2 | - | - | CASSERGMEPSPLHF | TGTGCCAGCAGCGAGAGGGGAATGGAGCCTTCACCCCTCCACTTT
TRBJ2-2 | TRBV27 | - | - | CASSLSRKSSPGELFF | TGTGCCAGCAGTTTATCTAGAAAATCCAGTCCCGGGGAGCTGTTTTTT
TRBJ1-1 | TRBV2 | - | - | CASSVLPLATEAFF | TGTGCCAGCAGTGTCCTCCCTCTGGCTACTGAAGCTTTCTTT
TRBJ2-7 | TRBV27 | - | - | CASSPGSGGLPREQYF | TGTGCCAGCAGTCCCGGGAGTGGGGGGCTCCCCCGGGAGCAGTACTTC
TRBJ2-7 | TRBV28 | - | TRBD1 | CASSQRQGGSYEQYF | TGTGCCAGCAGTCAACGACAGGGGGGCTCCTACGAGCAGTACTTC
TRBJ2-7 | TRBV7-8 | - | TRBD2 | CASSLTSVTGEQYF | TGTGCCAGCAGCCTGACTAGCGTAACAGGCGAGCAGTACTTC
TRBJ1-5 | TRBV12-3/TRBV12-4 | - | - | CASSFTMNQPQHF | TGTGCCAGCAGTTTTACGATGAATCAGCCCCAGCATTTT
TRBJ1-4 | TRBV21-1 | - | - | CASQVRGPAAVQNEKLFF | TGTGCCAGCCAGGTCCGAGGGCCGGCAGCAGTCCAGAATGAAAAACTGTTTTTT
TRBJ2-7 | TRBV7-9 | - | TRBD2 | CASSSSGAYEQYF | TGTGCCAGCAGCTCTAGCGGGGCCTACGAGCAGTACTTC
TRBJ2-3 | TRBV5-1 | - | - | CASSLAGAGPDTQYF | TGCGCCAGCAGCTTGGCGGGGGCAGGGCCAGATACGCAGTATTTT
TRBJ2-3 | TRBV7-9 | - | - | CASSLSPDTQYF | TGTGCCAGCAGCTTAAGCCCAGATACGCAGTATTTT
TRBJ2-1 | TRBV20-1 | once | - | CSASLFTGGEQFF | TGCAGTGCTAGTCTTTTCACCGGAGGTGAGCAGTTCTTC
TRBJ2-5 | TRBV5-5 | - | - | CASSPNAGVRGRETQYF | TGTGCCAGCAGCCCGAATGCAGGGGTTAGGGGGAGAGAGACCCAGTACTTC
TRBJ2-6 | TRBV5-5 | - | TRBD1 | CASARQGARGANVLTF | TGTGCCAGCGCGCGACAGGGGGCGCGAGGGGCCAACGTCCTGACTTTC
TRBJ2-3 | TRBV27 | once | - | CASSLGKLTDTQYF | TGTGCCAGCAGCTTGGGTAAACTCACAGATACGCAGTATTTT
TRBJ1-4 | TRBV9 | few | TRBD1 | CASSVGGTGVLNEKLFF | TGTGCCAGCAGCGTAGGAGGGACAGGGGTTCTTAATGAAAAACTGTTTTTT
TRBJ2-7 | TRBV27 | - | TRBD2 | CASSTMGGYEQYF | TGTGCCAGCAGCACGATGGGGGGGTACGAGCAGTACTTC
TRBJ2-5 | TRBV18 | - | - | CASSPFEGNQETQYF | TGTGCCAGCTCACCATTCGAAGGGAACCAAGAGACCCAGTACTTC
TRBJ2-1 | TRBV10-1 | - | - | CASSGDAGRYNEQFF | TGCGCCAGCAGTGGGGATGCGGGCCGCTACAATGAGCAGTTCTTC
TRBJ1-2 | TRBV19 | - | TRBD1 | CASSARGGYTF | TGTGCCAGTAGTGCCAGGGGGGGCTACACCTTC
TRBJ1-6 | TRBV6-6 | - | - | CASWAGRVDNSPLHF | TGTGCCAGTTGGGCGGGCAGGGTAGATAATTCACCCCTCCACTTT
TRBJ2-7 | TRBV7-9 | once | TRBD1 | CASSFGTVYEQYF | TGTGCCAGCAGCTTCGGGACAGTATACGAGCAGTACTTC
TRBJ1-6 | TRBV27 | - | - | CASSLSGGNSPLHF | TGTGCCAGCAGTTTATCAGGGGGGAATTCACCCCTCCACTTT
TRBJ2-2 | TRBV7-9 | - | TRBD1 | CASSPIQGKGFYGELFF | TGTGCCAGCAGCCCCATACAGGGGAAGGGGTTCTACGGGGAGCTGTTTTTT
TRBJ1-2 | TRBV19 | - | - | CASTPGGAFYGYTF | TGTGCCAGTACCCCCGGTGGGGCTTTCTATGGCTACACCTTC
TRBJ2-1 | TRBV6-1 | - | - | CASSEERSPTYNEQFF | TGTGCCAGCAGTGAAGAAAGGAGCCCAACCTACAATGAGCAGTTCTTC
TRBJ1-5 | TRBV5-6 | - | - | CASSLGGLAYSNQPQHF | TGTGCCAGCAGCTTGGGGGGCCTCGCCTATAGCAATCAGCCCCAGCATTTT
TRBJ1-1 | TRBV7-9 | - | - | CASSFGSWMNTEAFF | TGTGCCAGCAGCTTTGGGAGTTGGATGAACACTGAAGCTTTCTTT
TRBJ2-7 | TRBV4-1 | - | - | CASSQDRAYEQYF | TGCGCCAGCAGCCAAGACAGGGCCTACGAGCAGTACTTC
TRBJ1-5 | TRBV19 | once | - | CASSIDGQFNQPQHF | TGTGCCAGTAGTATAGATGGACAGTTCAATCAGCCCCAGCATTTT
TRBJ1-5 | TRBV19 | few | - | CATSDRRDQPQHF | TGTGCCACTTCAGACAGGAGGGATCAGCCCCAGCATTTT
TRBJ1-2 | TRBV5-6 | - | TRBD1 | CASSRQGGDGYTF | TGTGCCAGCAGCCGACAGGGGGGCGATGGCTACACCTTC
TRBJ2-3 | TRBV10-3 | - | TRBD1 | CAISDTGTGMVSGGTDTQYF | TGTGCCATCAGTGATACCGGGACAGGGATGGTATCAGGGGGCACAGATACGCAGTATTTT
TRBJ1-1 | TRBV28 | - | - | CASSFPPQGSEAFF | TGTGCCAGCAGTTTCCCCCCCCAAGGATCTGAAGCTTTCTTT
TRBJ1-3 | TRBV2 | - | TRBD1 | CASSLDRVLSGNTIYF | TGTGCCAGCAGTCTGGACAGGGTCCTTTCTGGAAACACCATATATTTT
TRBJ1-2 | TRBV6-5 | - | - | CASRAGDYGYTF | TGTGCCAGCAGAGCAGGGGACTATGGCTACACCTTC
TRBJ1-3 | TRBV6-1 | - | - | CASSDGIQGLSGNTIYF | TGTGCCAGCAGTGATGGGATACAGGGCCTCTCTGGAAACACCATATATTTT
TRBJ2-3 | TRBV18 | once | TRBD1 | CASSPRQGSTDTQYF | TGTGCCAGCTCACCCCGACAGGGAAGTACAGATACGCAGTATTTT
TRBJ1-5 | TRBV27 | - | - | CASSPGPINQPQHF | TGTGCCAGCAGTCCCGGGCCGATCAATCAGCCCCAGCATTTT
TRBJ1-6 | TRBV5-1 | once | - | CASSLAGRSPLHF | TGCGCCAGCAGCTTGGCGGGTAGATCACCCCTCCACTTT
TRBJ1-2 | TRBV12-3/TRBV12-4 | - | TRBD1 | CASSPGQERGYTF | TGTGCCAGCAGTCCTGGACAGGAACGGGGCTACACCTTC
TRBJ2-5 | TRBV3-1/TRBV3-2 | - | TRBD2 | CASSQLAGGLGETQYF | TGTGCCAGCAGCCAGCTAGCGGGGGGGCTTGGAGAGACCCAGTACTTC
TRBJ1-2 | TRBV5-5 | - | TRBD1 | CASSSGTAYGYTF | TGTGCCAGCAGCTCCGGGACAGCCTATGGCTACACCTTC
TRBJ2-1 | TRBV9 | once | - | CASSVVGTLDYNEQFF | TGTGCCAGCAGCGTAGTCGGGACCCTAGACTACAATGAGCAGTTCTTC
TRBJ2-3 | TRBV30 | - | TRBD2 | CAWSVGTSGRTDTQYF | TGTGCCTGGAGTGTTGGGACTAGCGGACGCACAGATACGCAGTATTTT
TRBJ1-1 | TRBV4-2 | - | - | CASSQDLPRKAFF | TGTGCCAGCAGCCAAGATCTTCCGAGAAAAGCTTTCTTT
TRBJ1-2 | TRBV7-9 | - | - | CASSLSRTNNYGYTF | TGTGCCAGCAGCTTATCCCGGACTAACAACTATGGCTACACCTTC
TRBJ2-7 | TRBV7-8 | - | - | CASSQIVSYEQYF | TGTGCCAGCAGCCAGATTGTGAGCTACGAGCAGTACTTC
TRBJ2-2 | TRBV11-1 | once | - | CASSFREAGELFF | TGTGCCAGCAGTTTCAGGGAAGCCGGGGAGCTGTTTTTT
TRBJ2-6 | TRBV9 | - | - | CASSVESRGLAGANVLTF | TGTGCCAGCAGCGTAGAGTCCAGGGGCTTAGCTGGGGCCAACGTCCTGACTTTC
TRBJ1-1 | TRBV3-1/TRBV3-2 | - | TRBD1 | CASSFDRVNTEAFF | TGTGCCAGCAGCTTCGACAGGGTGAACACTGAAGCTTTCTTT
TRBJ2-3 | TRBV5-1 | - | - | CASSTGGASTDTQYF | TGCGCCAGCTCCACTGGCGGGGCTAGCACAGATACGCAGTATTTT
TRBJ1-4 | TRBV3-1/TRBV3-2 | - | - | CASSHLSQGFAGVANEKLFF | TGTGCCAGCAGCCACCTATCGCAGGGGTTTGCCGGGGTGGCTAATGAAAAACTGTTTTTT
TRBJ1-1 | TRBV24-1 | - | - | CATSDSSGAMNTEAFF | TGTGCCACCAGTGATTCATCCGGAGCGATGAACACTGAAGCTTTCTTT